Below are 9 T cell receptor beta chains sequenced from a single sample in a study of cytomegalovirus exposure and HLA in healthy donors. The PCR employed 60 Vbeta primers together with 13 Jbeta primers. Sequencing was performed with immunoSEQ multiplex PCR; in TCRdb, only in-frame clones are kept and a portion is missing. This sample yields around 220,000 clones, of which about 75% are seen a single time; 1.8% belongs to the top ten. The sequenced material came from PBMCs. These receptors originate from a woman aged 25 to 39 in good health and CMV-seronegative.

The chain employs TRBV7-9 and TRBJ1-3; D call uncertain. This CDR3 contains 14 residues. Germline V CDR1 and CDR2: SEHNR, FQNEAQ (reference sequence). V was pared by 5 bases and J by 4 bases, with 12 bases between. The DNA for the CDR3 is TGTGCCAGCAGCCCCCTGGCGGAGGGAAACACCATATATTTT. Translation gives CASSPLAEGNTIYF.

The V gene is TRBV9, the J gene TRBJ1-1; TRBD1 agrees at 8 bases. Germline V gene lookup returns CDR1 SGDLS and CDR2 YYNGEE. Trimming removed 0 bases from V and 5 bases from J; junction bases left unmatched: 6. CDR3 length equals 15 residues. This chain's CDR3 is CASSVAAGGFTEAFF. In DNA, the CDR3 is TGTGCCAGCAGCGTAGCCGCAGGGGGCTTTACTGAAGCTTTCTTT.

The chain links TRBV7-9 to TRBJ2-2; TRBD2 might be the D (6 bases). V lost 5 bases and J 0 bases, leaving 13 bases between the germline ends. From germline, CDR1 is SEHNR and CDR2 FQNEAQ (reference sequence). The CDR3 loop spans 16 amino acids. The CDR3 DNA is TGTGCCAGCAGCCACGTAGCGGATTCGAACACCGGGGAGCTGTTTTTT. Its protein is CASSHVADSNTGELFF.

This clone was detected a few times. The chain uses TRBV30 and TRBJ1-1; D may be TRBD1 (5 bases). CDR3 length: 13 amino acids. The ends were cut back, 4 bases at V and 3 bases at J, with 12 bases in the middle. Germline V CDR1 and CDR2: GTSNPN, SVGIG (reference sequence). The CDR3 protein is CAWNLGHDTEAFF. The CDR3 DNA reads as TGTGCCTGGAACCTGGGGCATGACACTGAAGCTTTCTTT.

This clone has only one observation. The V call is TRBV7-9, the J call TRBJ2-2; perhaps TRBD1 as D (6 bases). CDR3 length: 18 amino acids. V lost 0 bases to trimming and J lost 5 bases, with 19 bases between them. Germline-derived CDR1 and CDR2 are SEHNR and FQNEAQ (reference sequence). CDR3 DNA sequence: TGTGCCAGCAGCTTAGCGCCGGCAGGGGTTTATTTTACCGGGGAGCTGTTTTTT. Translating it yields CASSLAPAGVYFTGELFF.

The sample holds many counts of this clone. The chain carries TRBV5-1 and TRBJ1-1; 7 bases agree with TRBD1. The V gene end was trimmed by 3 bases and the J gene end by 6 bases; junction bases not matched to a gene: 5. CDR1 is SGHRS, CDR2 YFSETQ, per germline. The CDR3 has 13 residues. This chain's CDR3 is CASSSPGQPEAFF. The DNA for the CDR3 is TGCGCCAGCAGCTCCCCGGGACAGCCTGAAGCTTTCTTT. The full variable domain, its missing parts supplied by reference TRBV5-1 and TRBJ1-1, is KAGVTQTPRYLIKTRGQQVTLSCSPISGHRSVSWYQQTPGQGLQFLFEYFSETQRNKGNFPGRFSGRQFSNSRSEMNVSTLELGDSALYLCASSSPGQPEAFFGQGTRLTVV.

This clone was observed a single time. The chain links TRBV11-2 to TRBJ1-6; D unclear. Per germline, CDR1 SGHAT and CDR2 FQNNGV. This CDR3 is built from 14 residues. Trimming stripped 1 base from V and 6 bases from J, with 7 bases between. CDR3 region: CASSLGASNSPLHF. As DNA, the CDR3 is TGTGCCAGCAGCTTAGGTGCCAGTAATTCACCCCTCCACTTT.

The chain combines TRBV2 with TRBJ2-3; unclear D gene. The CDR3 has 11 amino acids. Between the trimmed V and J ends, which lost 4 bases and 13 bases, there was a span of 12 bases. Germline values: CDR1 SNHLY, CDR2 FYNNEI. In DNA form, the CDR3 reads TGTGCCAGCAGTGCTACCCCCTCCGAGTATTTT. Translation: CASSATPSEYF.

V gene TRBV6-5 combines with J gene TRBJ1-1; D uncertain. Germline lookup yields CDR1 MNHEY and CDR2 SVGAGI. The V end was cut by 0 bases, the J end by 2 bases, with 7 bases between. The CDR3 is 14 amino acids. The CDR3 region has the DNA TGTGCCAGCAGTTACTCTAGTCTTAACACTGAAGCTTTCTTT. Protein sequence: CASSYSSLNTEAFF.